The 30 T cell receptor beta chains below were found in one sample sequenced in a study of radiotherapy plus CTLA-4 blockade in lung cancer. Method: immunoSEQ multiplex PCR; TCRdb's copy keeps in-frame clones and lacks some. The table includes roughly 100,000 clones, roughly four fifths detected once. This material consisted of peripheral blood, taken from a patient treated with radiotherapy plus ipilimumab. The receptors come from a human donor with non-small cell lung cancer that progressed on radiotherapy plus ipilimumab.

This clone was counted once. In nucleotides, the CDR3 is TGTGCCAGCAGCTCCGAAGGACAGGGGTACTATGGCTACACCTTC. As protein: CASSSEGQGYYGYTF. This chain links TRBV5-4 with TRBJ1-2; 9 bases line up with TRBD1. Germline V CDR1 and CDR2: SGHNT, YYREEE (reference sequence). V lost 3 bases to trimming and J lost 3 bases; unmatched junction nucleotides: 6. The CDR3 length is 15 residues.

The J gene is TRBJ2-5, the V gene TRBV27, with D uncertain. This CDR3 is built from 14 residues. Germline V lookup: CDR1 MNHEY, CDR2 SMNVEV (reference sequence). V lost 6 bases to trimming and J lost 4 bases, with 15 bases between them. For the CDR3, the DNA is TGTGCCAGCAGCCTCTCCCGCGCAGGAGAGACCCAGTACTTC. Amino acid sequence: CASSLSRAGETQYF.

CDR3 in DNA: TGTGCCAGCAGCCGGACTAGCGGAATAGAGACCCAGTACTTC. Translation: CASSRTSGIETQYF. V is TRBV27 and J is TRBJ2-5, with 10 bases fitting TRBD2. The CDR3 has 14 residues. Germline CDR1 is MNHEY and CDR2 is SMNVEV (reference sequence). With V trimmed by 6 bases and J by 4 bases, 5 bases remained unmatched.

The CDR3 bases are TGCGCCAGCAGCTTGGCCTTTCACTCTATAGCGGGAGTGAAGGGTGAGCAGTTCTTC. Its translation: CASSLAFHSIAGVKGEQFF. The rearrangement joins TRBV5-1 to TRBJ2-1; 9 nucleotides match TRBD2. Germline-derived CDR1 and CDR2 are SGHRS and YFSETQ. Losses at the gene ends were 0 bases for V and 9 bases for J; bases not matched to a gene: 19. The CDR3 contains 19 residues.

The chain uses TRBV11-2 and TRBJ2-1, with D maybe TRBD2 (6 bases). The V gene's germline CDR1 is SGHAT and CDR2 FQNNGV. The CDR3 contains 15 residues. V lost 0 bases and J lost 2, with 8 bases in between. The CDR3: CASSLEGGAYNEQFF. CDR3 sequence (DNA): TGTGCCAGCAGCTTAGAGGGGGGTGCCTACAATGAGCAGTTCTTC.

The chain is built from TRBV2 and TRBJ2-7; 10 positions agree with TRBD1. Unmatched junction bases numbered 6, after V lost 6 bases and J lost 4 bases. Germline loops: CDR1 SNHLY, CDR2 FYNNEI. The CDR3 loop spans 14 amino acids. Here the CDR3 DNA reads TGTGCCAGCAGATGGGGGACAGGGGTTTACGAGCAGTACTTC. Amino acid sequence: CASRWGTGVYEQYF.

The chain couples TRBV5-1 to TRBJ2-1; either TRBD1 or TRBD2 may supply D (5 bases each). Looked up from germline, CDR1 is SGHRS and CDR2 is YFSETQ. There are 16 residues in the CDR3. With 9 bases removed from V and 2 bases from J, the gap between germline ends came to 21 bases. The CDR3 loop reads CATPPTLGRPYNEQFF. The DNA for the CDR3 is TGCGCCACCCCTCCTACCCTGGGACGCCCCTACAATGAGCAGTTCTTC.

CDR3 coding DNA: TGTGCCTGGCAAGCCGGGACTAGCGGGAGGATCGGGACCCAGTACTTC. Translated, it gives CAWQAGTSGRIGTQYF. The chain couples TRBV30 to TRBJ2-5; TRBD2 aligns across 15 bases. Trimming cost V 5 bases and J 7 bases; bases outside gene matches: 11. Per the germline V gene, CDR1 is GTSNPN and CDR2 is SVGIG (reference sequence). This CDR3 spans 16 amino acids.

The rearrangement links TRBV6-1 to TRBJ2-2; TRBD1 aligns across 10 bases. Germline lookup yields CDR1 MNHNS and CDR2 SASEGT. The CDR3 loop spans 14 amino acids. J gave up 5 bases and V 11 bases, and 8 bases lay outside the gene matches. CDR3 sequence: CAGRQGASTGELFF. As DNA, the CDR3 is TGTGCCGGGCGACAGGGGGCCAGTACCGGGGAGCTGTTTTTT.

This clone was counted between two and nine times. The CDR3 DNA follows: TGTGCCAGCAGCTTAGCCCCTTTGGGGCTGGGAGGGGGACAGCCCCAGCATTTT. Translation: CASSLAPLGLGGGQPQHF. V and J are TRBV7-9 and TRBJ1-5, with D possibly matching TRBD1 (6 bases). This CDR3 has 18 amino acids. V was pared by 0 bases and J by 7 bases, with 22 bases between. Germline V gives CDR1 SEHNR, CDR2 FQNEAQ (reference sequence).

The chain links TRBV19 to TRBJ1-5, with no clear D. Germline assignment: CDR1 LNHDA and CDR2 SQIVND (reference sequence). The germline V and J ends were trimmed by 8 bases and 7 bases, with 21 bases remaining between them. The CDR3 length is 15 residues. In DNA, the CDR3 is TGTGCCAGTCCCCCAGAGGGCCACTTGGTCCAGCCCCAGCATTTT. Its translation is CASPPEGHLVQPQHF.

The chain has TRBV4-2 and TRBJ2-3; 9 positions agree with TRBD2. This CDR3 has 18 residues. V was pared by 3 bases and J by 3 bases, with 13 bases of the junction left unmatched. Germline CDR1 reads LGHNA; CDR2 reads YNFKEQ. CDR3 in amino acids: CASSQAPLGAGGTDTQYF. In DNA form, the CDR3 reads TGTGCCAGCAGCCAGGCCCCGCTGGGAGCGGGAGGAACAGATACGCAGTATTTT.

The rearrangement joins TRBV28 to TRBJ2-7, with 11 bases lining up with TRBD1. V gave up 1 base and J gave up 6 bases; unmatched junction bases: 8. CDR1 MDHEN and CDR2 SYDVKM come from the germline V gene. The CDR3 sequence is 16 residues long. For the CDR3, the DNA is TGTGCCAGCAGTTTATTCTCTGGGGACAGGGGGACCGAGCAGTACTTC. Its protein product is CASSLFSGDRGTEQYF.

A remark on this clone: The sample has other DNA sequences that encode this CDR3 too. V usage is TRBV18 and J usage is TRBJ2-6, with D perhaps TRBD2 (5 bases). The CDR3 loop spans 15 amino acids. The V end lost 1 base, the J end lost 2 bases, and 6 bases lay between the germline ends. In germline, CDR1 is KGHSH, CDR2 LQKENI. CDR3 DNA sequence: TGTGCCAGCTCACCACTGAGGGCTGGGGCCAACGTCCTGACTTTC. Its protein is CASSPLRAGANVLTF.

The chain uses TRBV25-1 and TRBJ2-1, with D unclear. The V and J ends lost 5 bases and 0 bases respectively, with 8 bases between them. The CDR3 is made up of 14 amino acids. Germline V gene lookup returns CDR1 MGHDK and CDR2 SYGVNS. CDR3 region: CASSPAGSYNEQFF. The CDR3 DNA follows: TGTGCCAGCAGTCCTGCAGGCTCCTACAATGAGCAGTTCTTC.

The chain joins TRBV28 to TRBJ2-7, with 12 positions matching TRBD2. J was trimmed by 2 bases and V by 10 bases; bases with no gene match: 12. Germline V lookup: CDR1 MDHEN, CDR2 SYDVKM. This CDR3 contains 16 residues. The DNA for the CDR3 is TGTGCCACCGAGACAGGGAGACTAGCGGGAGCCTACGAGCAGTACTTC. Translating gives CATETGRLAGAYEQYF.

The J gene is TRBJ2-3, the V gene TRBV5-6; 12 nucleotides line up with TRBD1. The V gene's germline CDR1 is SGHDT and CDR2 YYEEEE. Trimming removed 4 bases from V and 5 bases from J; junction bases left unmatched: 8. The CDR3 has 16 residues. In DNA form, the CDR3 reads TGTGCCAGCAGCGAAGGGACAGGGGGCGTAGGAGATACGCAGTATTTT. It encodes CASSEGTGGVGDTQYF.

The chain uses TRBV19 and TRBJ2-3, with D possibly matching TRBD2 (6 bases). V shed 2 bases and J shed 2 bases, with 14 bases lying between them. CDR1 and CDR2 from the germline V gene are LNHDA and SQIVND (reference sequence). CDR3 length: 16 amino acids. In DNA, the CDR3 is TGTGCCAGTAGTATAAGGAGGGCCCTCTTCACAGATACGCAGTATTTT. Translation: CASSIRRALFTDTQYF.

This clone was recorded only once. The gene calls are TRBV14 and TRBJ2-3; no firm D call. Germline CDR1 is SGHDN and CDR2 is FVKESK. V was cut by 7 bases and J by 3 bases, with 23 bases left in between. The CDR3 has 17 amino acids. This chain's CDR3 is CASTHSLFLGGTDTQYF. CDR3 nucleotide sequence: TGTGCCAGCACCCATTCTTTATTCTTGGGTGGGACAGATACGCAGTATTTT.

The CDR3 coding sequence is TGTGCCAGCAGCGCCCAAGAGACCCAGTACTTC. It specifies CASSAQETQYF. The chain joins TRBV5-4 to TRBJ2-5; D call uncertain. The germline CDR1 and CDR2 sequences are SGHNT and YYREEE (reference sequence). The V end was cut by 4 bases, the J end by 1 base, with 2 bases between. The CDR3 spans 11 residues.

V usage is TRBV27 and J usage is TRBJ1-2; 7 bases agree with TRBD1. In germline, CDR1 is MNHEY, CDR2 SMNVEV (reference sequence). V lost 6 bases, J lost 3 bases, and 7 bases stayed unmatched. The CDR3 is 14 residues long. This CDR3 reads CASRSLQGYYGYTF. The CDR3 bases are TGTGCCAGCAGATCCCTACAGGGGTACTATGGCTACACCTTC.

J is TRBJ2-1 and V is TRBV6-1; D remains ambiguous. The CDR3 covers 17 residues. CDR1 MNHNS and CDR2 SASEGT come from the germline V gene. Trimming left V 3 bases short and J 9 bases short, with 24 bases between. CDR3 bases: TGTGCCAGCAGTGAGACGACGCGGTTGGCCGATCCCATTGAGCAGTTCTTC. Residues: CASSETTRLADPIEQFF.

The chain joins TRBV27 to TRBJ2-1, with D unclear. The CDR3 is made up of 14 amino acids. The germline CDR1 and CDR2 sequences are MNHEY and SMNVEV (reference sequence). The V and J ends lost 7 bases and 0 bases respectively, with 10 bases between them. For the CDR3, the DNA is TGTGCCAGCACCACAACCCCCTCCTACAATGAGCAGTTCTTC. This gives the protein CASTTTPSYNEQFF.

This sequence joins TRBV10-2 and TRBJ2-2; TRBD2 might be the D (5 bases). This CDR3 is 12 amino acids long. Per the germline V gene, CDR1 is WSHSY and CDR2 is SAAADI. V was cut by 8 bases and J by 5 bases, with 9 bases left in between. CDR3 sequence: CASPPGTGELFF. The CDR3 DNA follows: TGCGCCAGCCCCCCGGGGACCGGGGAGCTGTTTTTT.

On this clone itself: The sample has other DNA sequences that encode this CDR3 too. The chain carries TRBV30 and TRBJ1-2; 7 positions agree with TRBD1. Germline V gene sequence: CDR1 GTSNPN, CDR2 SVGIG (reference sequence). This CDR3 has 13 amino acids. The J segment lost 4 bases and the V segment lost 2 bases, leaving 4 bases of the junction unmatched. CDR3 in amino acids: CAWSTRGGYGYTF. The DNA for the CDR3 is TGTGCCTGGAGTACCAGGGGGGGCTATGGCTACACCTTC.

This clone has a handful of counts. The rearrangement uses TRBV29-1 and TRBJ2-2, with 11 nucleotides matching TRBD1. With V trimmed by 5 bases and J by 5 bases, 4 bases remained unmatched. This CDR3 is built from 14 residues. Per germline, CDR1 SQVTM and CDR2 ANQGSEA. The CDR3 DNA is TGCAGCGTTAGGACAGGGGGCTGGACCGGGGAGCTGTTTTTT. Protein: CSVRTGGWTGELFF.

V usage is TRBV9 and J usage is TRBJ2-3; D might be TRBD1 or TRBD2, each matching 5 bases. The CDR3 consists of 15 residues. Trimming stripped 0 bases from V and 1 base from J, with 9 bases between. The germline V gene encodes CDR1 SGDLS and CDR2 YYNGEE. The CDR3 bases are TGTGCCAGCAGCGTAGGTACGGGACGCACAGATACGCAGTATTTT. Residues: CASSVGTGRTDTQYF.

Worth noting for this clone: Distinct nucleotide sequences in the sample also encode this CDR3. The chain combines TRBV11-1 with TRBJ1-2; 7 nucleotides align to TRBD1. The CDR3 loop spans 14 amino acids. Germline loops: CDR1 SGHAT, CDR2 FQDESV (reference sequence). V was pared by 0 bases and J by 8 bases, with 6 bases of the junction left unmatched. For the CDR3, the DNA is TGTGCCAGCAGCTTAGCTGGGACAGCCTACGGCTACACCTTC. Residues: CASSLAGTAYGYTF.

The J gene is TRBJ2-1, the V gene TRBV4-2, with TRBD1 matching over 9 bases. The CDR3 loop spans 16 amino acids. Trimming took 3 bases from V and 5 from J; bases not matched to a gene: 8. Germline assignment: CDR1 LGHNA and CDR2 YNFKEQ. As DNA, the CDR3 is TGTGCCAGCAGCCAGTTGGAGGGACAGGGAAACAATGAGCAGTTCTTC. This sequence encodes CASSQLEGQGNNEQFF.

In its sample, this clone was seen a few times. V gene TRBV6-6 combines with J gene TRBJ2-1, with D perhaps TRBD1 or TRBD2 (5 bases each). Germline CDR1 and CDR2: MNHNY and SVGAGI (reference sequence). The CDR3 runs 11 residues. The V and J ends lost 6 bases and 8 bases respectively, with 8 bases between them. CDR3 sequence reads: CASSRGYEQFF. CDR3 DNA: TGTGCCAGCAGCCGGGGCTATGAGCAGTTCTTC.